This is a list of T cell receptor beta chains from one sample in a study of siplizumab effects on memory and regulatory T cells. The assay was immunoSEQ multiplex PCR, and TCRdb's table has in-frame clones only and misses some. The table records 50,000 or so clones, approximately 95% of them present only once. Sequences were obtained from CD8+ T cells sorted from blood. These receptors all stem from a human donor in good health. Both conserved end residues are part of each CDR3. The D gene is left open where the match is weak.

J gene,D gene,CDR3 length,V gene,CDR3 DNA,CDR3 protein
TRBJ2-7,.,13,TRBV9,TGTGCCAGCAGCGTTAGGGTCACCGGGGAGCAGTACTTC,CASSVRVTGEQYF
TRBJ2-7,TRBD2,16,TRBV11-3,TGTGCCAGCAGCCCAACCGCCGGGACTAGCCATGACGAGCAGTACTTC,CASSPTAGTSHDEQYF
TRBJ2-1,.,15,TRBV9,TGTGCCAGCAGCGTAGCCCCGAGCTCCTACAATGAGCAGTTCTTC,CASSVAPSSYNEQFF
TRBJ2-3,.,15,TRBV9,TGTGCCAGCAGCGTAGTCGGAAGAAGGGCAGATACGCAGTATTTT,CASSVVGRRADTQYF
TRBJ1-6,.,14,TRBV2,TGTGCCAGCAGGGAGCCGGGGTACAATTCACCCCTCCACTTT,CASREPGYNSPLHF
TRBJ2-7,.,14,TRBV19,TGTGCCAGTAGTGGACAGCCCGGATTCTACGAGCAGTACTTC,CASSGQPGFYEQYF
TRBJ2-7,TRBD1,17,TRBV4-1,TGCGCCAGCAGCCAAAGCCTTGGACAGGCTCGCTCCTACGAGCAGTACTTC,CASSQSLGQARSYEQYF
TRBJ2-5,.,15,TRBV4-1,TGCGCCAGCAGCCAAGAACCGGGTGGGACGGAGACCCAGTACTTC,CASSQEPGGTETQYF
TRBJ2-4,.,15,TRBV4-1,TGCGCCAGCAGCGAAGAACAGGGGAGGCAAAACATTCAGTACTTC,CASSEEQGRQNIQYF
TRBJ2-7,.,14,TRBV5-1,TGCGCCAGCAGCTTGGAGGGACGTACGGGGGAGCAGTACTTC,CASSLEGRTGEQYF